This is a list of T cell receptor beta chains from one sample in a study of beta chain features in type 1 diabetes. TCRdb's copy holds only in-frame clones and misses some; the assay was immunoSEQ multiplex PCR. Here the sample spans 200,000 to 250,000 clones, over 9.5% being singletons. Specimen: naive CD4+ T cells from blood. The source is a woman under 30 in good health. Both conserved end residues are part of each CDR3. A D gene is named only where the DNA matches it firmly. The size field is filled for only some rows; it gives once, few, many or a size class.

clone_size j_call d_call v_call cdr3_aa cdr3_nt
NA TRBJ2-7 NA TRBV5-1 CASSLARGLYDEQYF TGCGCCAGCAGCTTGGCGCGGGGGCTCTACGACGAGCAGTACTTC
few TRBJ1-4 NA TRBV30 CAPSSQGDPGPANEKLFF TGTGCCCCCTCGAGCCAGGGCGACCCGGGCCCCGCTAATGAAAAACTGTTTTTT
many TRBJ2-1 NA TRBV7-2 CASSFSRREQFF TGTGCCAGCAGCTTTTCCCGGCGGGAGCAGTTCTTC
few TRBJ1-2 NA TRBV5-1 CASSLGTEYTF TGCGCCAGCAGCTTGGGGACAGAGTACACCTTC
NA TRBJ2-5 TRBD1 TRBV10-1 CASSESTAFGQGREEETQYF TGCGCCAGCAGTGAGTCGACCGCCTTCGGACAGGGGAGGGAAGAAGAGACCCAGTACTTC
few TRBJ1-1 TRBD1 TRBV6-1 CASSSQTGINTEAFF TGTGCCAGCAGCTCCCAGACAGGGATCAACACTGAAGCTTTCTTT
NA TRBJ1-4 NA TRBV28 CASSLSGTEEKLFF TGTGCCAGCAGTTTATCGGGTACTGAGGAAAAACTGTTTTTT
NA TRBJ2-2 TRBD1 TRBV30 CAWSKRGQGNTGELFF TGTGCCTGGAGTAAGAGGGGACAGGGGAACACCGGGGAGCTGTTTTTT
NA TRBJ2-5 TRBD1 TRBV19 CASSTRTGFQETQYF TGTGCCAGTAGTACCCGGACAGGGTTCCAAGAGACCCAGTACTTC
few TRBJ2-7 NA TRBV11-2 CASSQTVLPNYEQYF TGTGCCAGCAGCCAAACAGTGCTGCCCAACTACGAGCAGTACTTC
few TRBJ2-1 NA TRBV30 CAWRLVSSYNEQFF TGTGCCTGGCGACTAGTCAGCTCCTACAATGAGCAGTTCTTC
NA TRBJ1-5 NA TRBV19 CASSSFTRQLSNQPQHF TGTGCCAGTAGTAGCTTCACTCGACAGCTAAGCAATCAGCCCCAGCATTTT
few TRBJ2-1 TRBD2 TRBV7-3 CASSLGLAGNEQFF TGTGCCAGCAGCCTGGGACTAGCGGGCAATGAGCAGTTCTTC
NA TRBJ1-1 TRBD1 TRBV5-4 CASSLGQGEGEAFF TGTGCCAGCAGCTTGGGGCAGGGGGAAGGGGAAGCTTTCTTT
NA TRBJ2-3 NA TRBV11-3 CASSLSAGPDTDTQYF TGTGCCAGCAGCTTATCCGCGGGTCCCGACACAGATACGCAGTATTTT
many TRBJ2-7 NA TRBV29-1 CSVDTAYEQYF TGCAGCGTTGATACGGCCTACGAGCAGTACTTC
few TRBJ1-2 TRBD1 TRBV5-4 CASSSPLRQGVYGYTF TGTGCCAGCAGCTCCCCTCTTCGACAGGGGGTCTATGGCTACACCTTC
NA TRBJ1-2 NA TRBV30 CAWSVRANRDGYTF TGTGCCTGGAGTGTACGAGCGAACCGTGACGGCTACACCTTC
few TRBJ2-7 NA TRBV15 CATSSEGGRWSYEQYF TGTGCCACCAGCAGTGAAGGAGGGAGGTGGTCCTACGAGCAGTACTTC
many TRBJ2-2 NA TRBV9 CASSVALVTGELFF TGTGCCAGCAGCGTAGCGCTAGTCACCGGGGAGCTGTTTTTT
NA TRBJ1-1 NA TRBV7-9 CASSLAGSGTEAFF TGTGCCAGCAGCTTAGCCGGCAGCGGCACTGAAGCTTTCTTT
NA TRBJ2-7 TRBD1 TRBV5-4 CASRPPGQTYEQYF TGTGCCAGCAGGCCTCCGGGACAGACCTACGAGCAGTACTTC
few TRBJ2-5 NA TRBV11-2 CASSPGDGRETQYF TGTGCCAGCAGCCCAGGGGACGGACGGGAGACCCAGTACTTC
few TRBJ2-1 NA TRBV6-6 CASSYSTDNNEQFF TGTGCCAGCAGTTACTCGACAGATAACAATGAGCAGTTCTTC
NA TRBJ1-5 TRBD1 TRBV5-6 CASSLRQGSNQPQHF TGTGCCAGCAGCTTAAGACAGGGAAGCAATCAGCCCCAGCATTTT
NA TRBJ1-1 NA TRBV5-1 CASSFDRNTEAFF TGCGCCAGCAGCTTTGACAGGAACACTGAAGCTTTCTTT
NA TRBJ2-1 TRBD2 TRBV29-1 CSGGGIGWDEQFF TGCAGCGGGGGGGGTATTGGGTGGGATGAGCAGTTCTTC
NA TRBJ2-1 TRBD2 TRBV4-2 CASSQPGTSSYNEQFF TGTGCCAGCAGCCAACCCGGGACTAGCTCGTACAATGAGCAGTTCTTC
few TRBJ2-2 NA TRBV30 CAWSRRSTGELFF TGTGCCTGGAGTCGTCGTAGCACCGGGGAGCTGTTTTTT
NA TRBJ1-2 NA TRBV18 CASSPETANYGYTF TGTGCCAGCTCCCCAGAGACAGCAAACTATGGCTACACCTTC
NA TRBJ2-5 TRBD1 TRBV5-4 CASSRTGTGGPVETQYF TGTGCCAGCAGCAGGACCGGGACAGGGGGCCCTGTGGAGACCCAGTACTTC
few TRBJ2-7 TRBD1 TRBV5-1 CASSSGQIYEQYF TGCGCCAGCAGCTCGGGACAGATCTACGAGCAGTACTTC
many TRBJ1-2 NA TRBV9 CASSSPRTANYGYTF TGTGCCAGCAGCTCCCCAAGGACAGCTAACTATGGCTACACCTTC
few TRBJ2-5 TRBD2 TRBV5-4 CASSGLAGEETQYF TGTGCCAGCAGTGGACTAGCGGGAGAGGAGACCCAGTACTTC
few TRBJ1-1 TRBD1 TRBV29-1 CSVEGTGGHTEAFF TGCAGCGTTGAAGGGACAGGGGGACACACTGAAGCTTTCTTT
few TRBJ2-7 TRBD1 TRBV5-1 CASSLVTGGPEQYF TGCGCCAGCAGCTTGGTGACAGGGGGCCCCGAGCAGTACTTC
few TRBJ1-1 NA TRBV29-1 CSGGDGNTEAFF TGCAGCGGGGGGGACGGGAACACTGAAGCTTTCTTT
NA TRBJ1-2 TRBD1 TRBV29-1 CSVEQGATYGYTF TGCAGCGTTGAACAGGGGGCAACTTACGGCTACACCTTC
few TRBJ2-4 NA TRBV2 CASSYAVELGGLAKNIQYF TGTGCCAGCAGCTACGCTGTTGAGCTAGGGGGTCTGGCCAAAAACATTCAGTACTTC
few TRBJ2-3 TRBD2 TRBV28 CASITSGRSTDTQYF TGTGCCAGCATTACTAGCGGGAGGAGCACAGATACGCAGTATTTT
few TRBJ2-1 NA TRBV5-1 CASSFGGTAIYNEQFF TGCGCCAGCAGCTTTGGGGGGACAGCGATCTACAATGAGCAGTTCTTC
NA TRBJ2-5 TRBD2 TRBV6-1 CASMEAGSHQETQYF TGTGCCAGCATGGAAGCGGGGAGCCACCAAGAGACCCAGTACTTC
NA TRBJ1-1 NA TRBV5-1 CASSWGTFNTEAFF TGCGCCAGCAGCTGGGGGACTTTTAACACTGAAGCTTTCTTT
few TRBJ1-1 NA TRBV6-5 CASSPRGGTEAFF TGTGCCAGCAGTCCCCGGGGGGGCACTGAAGCTTTCTTT
few TRBJ2-1 NA TRBV6-6 CATSYRDLYNEQFF TGTGCCACCTCGTACAGGGACCTCTACAATGAGCAGTTCTTC
NA TRBJ2-7 NA TRBV5-4 CASSLGGRPSGEQYF TGTGCCAGCAGCTTAGGTGGGCGTCCCTCCGGCGAGCAGTACTTC
NA TRBJ2-1 TRBD1 TRBV27 CASSLFRGWEQFF TGTGCCAGCAGTTTATTCAGGGGGTGGGAGCAGTTCTTC
few TRBJ2-1 TRBD2 TRBV10-3 CAISERGLSDEQFF TGTGCCATCAGTGAAAGGGGACTAAGCGATGAGCAGTTCTTC
NA TRBJ1-3 NA TRBV13 CASSLGGTGNTIYF TGTGCCAGCAGCTTAGGGGGGACAGGAAACACCATATATTTT
NA TRBJ1-2 TRBD1 TRBV5-1 CASSPDRGMLGYTF TGCGCCAGCAGCCCTGACAGGGGGATGCTTGGCTACACCTTC